This T cell receptor (beta chain) was recovered during a study of blood T cell repertoires in COVID-19. Study as a whole: Samples taken during acute and convalescent COVID-19 were collected in the United States, Italy and Spain. Sample material is recorded as cDNA or gDNA derived from T cells, B-cell-depleted T cells, or PBMCs.

Original processing notes: Reference gene primer amplification in the assay estimated nucleated cell counts. The method was immunoSEQ multiplex PCR; TCRdb's version includes in-frame clones alone and lacks a portion of them. V and J calls and clone size are as listed in that table; D and trimming were resolved from the DNA. Of over 200,000 clones in the sample, approximately 84% were seen once. The sequence came from a man between 40 and 49 years old with active or convalescent COVID-19. The specimen was peripheral blood.

The CDR3 sequence: CASSLDRERTEAFF. The CDR3 coding sequence is TGTGCCAGCAGCTTAGACAGGGAGAGGACTGAAGCTTTCTTT. The chain is built from TRBV7-3 and TRBJ1-1; 7 positions agree with TRBD1. CDR1 is SGHTA, CDR2 FQGTGA, per germline. Trimming took 2 bases from V and 5 from J; bases not matched to a gene: 5. The CDR3 is 14 amino acids. Filled out from reference TRBV7-3 and TRBJ1-1, the complete variable domain reads GAGVSQTPSNKVTEKGKYVELRCDPISGHTALYWYRQSLGQGPEFLIYFQGTGAADDSGLPNDRFFAVRPEGSVSTLKIQRTERGDSAVYLCASSLDRERTEAFFGQGTRLTVV.